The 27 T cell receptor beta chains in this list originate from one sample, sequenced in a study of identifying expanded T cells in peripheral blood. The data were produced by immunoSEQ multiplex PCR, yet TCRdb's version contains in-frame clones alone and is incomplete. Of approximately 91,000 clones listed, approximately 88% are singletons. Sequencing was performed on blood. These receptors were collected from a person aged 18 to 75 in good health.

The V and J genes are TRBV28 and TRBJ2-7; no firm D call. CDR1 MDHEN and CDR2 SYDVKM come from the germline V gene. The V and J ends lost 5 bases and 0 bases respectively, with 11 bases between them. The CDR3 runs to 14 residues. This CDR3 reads CASSHVRHSYEQYF. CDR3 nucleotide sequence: TGTGCCAGCAGTCACGTAAGGCACTCCTACGAGCAGTACTTC. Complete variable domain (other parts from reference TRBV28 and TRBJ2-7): DVKVTQSSRYLVKRTGEKVFLECVQDMDHENMFWYRQDPGLGLRLIYFSYDVKMKEKGDIPEGYSVSREKKERFSLILESASTNQTSMYLCASSHVRHSYEQYFGPGTRLTVT.

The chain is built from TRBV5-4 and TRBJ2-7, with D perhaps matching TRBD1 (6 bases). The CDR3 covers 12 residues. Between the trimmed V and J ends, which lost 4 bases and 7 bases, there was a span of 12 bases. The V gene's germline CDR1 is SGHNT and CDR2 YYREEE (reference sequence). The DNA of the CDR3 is TGTGCCAGCAGCGTGGCCAGGGGAGAGCAGTACTTC. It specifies CASSVARGEQYF.

The CDR3 nucleotides are TGTGCTAGTGGTTTGGTAAGGGGGAGGTCTGGCTACACCTTC. Translating it yields CASGLVRGRSGYTF. The rearrangement uses TRBV12-5 and TRBJ1-2; TRBD1 might be the D (6 bases). Trimming removed 0 bases at V and 7 bases at J, with 12 bases between. Germline V lookup: CDR1 LGHNT, CDR2 FRNRAP. CDR3 length: 14 residues.

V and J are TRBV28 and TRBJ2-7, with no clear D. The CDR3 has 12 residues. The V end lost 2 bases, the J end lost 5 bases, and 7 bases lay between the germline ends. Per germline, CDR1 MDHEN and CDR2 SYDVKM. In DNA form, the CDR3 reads TGTGCCAGCAGTTTAGGGCAGAACGAGCAGTACTTC. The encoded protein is CASSLGQNEQYF. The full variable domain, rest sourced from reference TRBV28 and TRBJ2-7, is DVKVTQSSRYLVKRTGEKVFLECVQDMDHENMFWYRQDPGLGLRLIYFSYDVKMKEKGDIPEGYSVSREKKERFSLILESASTNQTSMYLCASSLGQNEQYFGPGTRLTVT.

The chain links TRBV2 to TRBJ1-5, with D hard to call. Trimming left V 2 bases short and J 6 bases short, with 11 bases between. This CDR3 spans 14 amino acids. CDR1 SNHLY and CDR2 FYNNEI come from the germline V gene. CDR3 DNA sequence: TGTGCCAGCAGTGAACGTCGGGTGGGTCAGCCCCAGCATTTT. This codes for CASSERRVGQPQHF.

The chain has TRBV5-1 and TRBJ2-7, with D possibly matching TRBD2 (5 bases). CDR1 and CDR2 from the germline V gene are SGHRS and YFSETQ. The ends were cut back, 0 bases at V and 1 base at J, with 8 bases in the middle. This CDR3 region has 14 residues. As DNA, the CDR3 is TGCGCCAGCAGCTTGGGAGGGCTTTCCTACGAGCAGTACTTC. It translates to CASSLGGLSYEQYF.

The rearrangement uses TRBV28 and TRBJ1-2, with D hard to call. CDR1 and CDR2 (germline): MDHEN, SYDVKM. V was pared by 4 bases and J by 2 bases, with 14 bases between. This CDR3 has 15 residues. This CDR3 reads CASSYSGGGNYGYTF. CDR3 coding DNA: TGTGCCAGCAGTTACTCGGGCGGCGGGAACTATGGCTACACCTTC.

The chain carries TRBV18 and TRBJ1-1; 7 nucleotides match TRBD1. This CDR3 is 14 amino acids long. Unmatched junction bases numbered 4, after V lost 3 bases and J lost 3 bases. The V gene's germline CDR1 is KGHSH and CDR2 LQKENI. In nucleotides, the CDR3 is TGTGCCAGCTCACCGACAGGGTGGGACACTGAAGCTTTCTTT. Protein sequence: CASSPTGWDTEAFF.

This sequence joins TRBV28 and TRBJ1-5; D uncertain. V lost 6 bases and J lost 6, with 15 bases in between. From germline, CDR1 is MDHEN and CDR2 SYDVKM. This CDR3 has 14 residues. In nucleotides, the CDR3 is TGTGCCAGCAGCCCGGTGAGGGTTAGTCAGCCCCAGCATTTT. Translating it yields CASSPVRVSQPQHF.

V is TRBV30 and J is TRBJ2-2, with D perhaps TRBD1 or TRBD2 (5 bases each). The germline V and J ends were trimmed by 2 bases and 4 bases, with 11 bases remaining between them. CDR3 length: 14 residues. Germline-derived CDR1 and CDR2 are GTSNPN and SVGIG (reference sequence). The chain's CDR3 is CAWSKGRSTGELFF. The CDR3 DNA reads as TGTGCCTGGAGTAAGGGGAGATCCACCGGGGAGCTGTTTTTT.

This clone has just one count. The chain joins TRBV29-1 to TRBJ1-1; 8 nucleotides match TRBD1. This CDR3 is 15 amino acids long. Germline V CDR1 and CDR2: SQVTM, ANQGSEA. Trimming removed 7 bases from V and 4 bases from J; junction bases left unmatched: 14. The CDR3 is CSGTGTLIGFTEAFF. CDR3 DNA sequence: TGCAGCGGGACAGGGACCCTAATTGGTTTCACTGAAGCTTTCTTT.

CDR3 DNA: TGTGCCAGCTCCAGGGGGCCACCCAAAAACATTCAGTACTTC. This gives the protein CASSRGPPKNIQYF. The chain combines TRBV28 with TRBJ2-4; 8 nucleotides align to TRBD1. The CDR3 covers 14 residues. Germline lookup yields CDR1 MDHEN and CDR2 SYDVKM. V shed 8 bases, J shed 2 bases, and the junction held 5 bases outside the gene matches.

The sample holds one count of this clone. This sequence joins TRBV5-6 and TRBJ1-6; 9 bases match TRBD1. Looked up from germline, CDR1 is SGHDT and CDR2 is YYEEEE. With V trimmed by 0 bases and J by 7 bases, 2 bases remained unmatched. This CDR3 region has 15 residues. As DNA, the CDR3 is TGTGCCAGCAGCTTGGGGACAGGGGTAAATTCACCCCTCCACTTT. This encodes CASSLGTGVNSPLHF.

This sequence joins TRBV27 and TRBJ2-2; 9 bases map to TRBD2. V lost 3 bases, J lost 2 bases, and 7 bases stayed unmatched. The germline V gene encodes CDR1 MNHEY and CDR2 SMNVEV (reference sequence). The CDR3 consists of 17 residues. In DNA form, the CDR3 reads TGTGCCAGCAGTTTTATTAGCGGGGGACAAAACACCGGGGAGCTGTTTTTT. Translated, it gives CASSFISGGQNTGELFF.

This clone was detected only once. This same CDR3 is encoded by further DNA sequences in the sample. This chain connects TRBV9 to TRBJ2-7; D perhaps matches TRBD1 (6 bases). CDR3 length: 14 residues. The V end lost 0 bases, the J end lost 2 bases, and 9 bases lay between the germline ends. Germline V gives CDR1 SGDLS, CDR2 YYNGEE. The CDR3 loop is CASSVEGVPYEQYF. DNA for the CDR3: TGTGCCAGCAGCGTAGAGGGGGTGCCCTACGAGCAGTACTTC.

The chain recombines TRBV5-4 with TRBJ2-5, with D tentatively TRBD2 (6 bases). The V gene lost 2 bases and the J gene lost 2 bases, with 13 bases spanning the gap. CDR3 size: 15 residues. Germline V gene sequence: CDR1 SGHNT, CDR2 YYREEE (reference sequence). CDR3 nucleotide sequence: TGTGCCAGCAGCTTCCAAGTACTAGCACAAGAGACCCAGTACTTC. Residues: CASSFQVLAQETQYF.

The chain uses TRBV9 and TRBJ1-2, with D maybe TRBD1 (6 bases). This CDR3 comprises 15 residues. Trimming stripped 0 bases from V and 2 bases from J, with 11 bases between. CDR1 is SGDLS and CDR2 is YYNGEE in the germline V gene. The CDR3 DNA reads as TGTGCCAGCAGCGTAGGGCAGGGGCCCAACTATGGCTACACCTTC. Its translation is CASSVGQGPNYGYTF.

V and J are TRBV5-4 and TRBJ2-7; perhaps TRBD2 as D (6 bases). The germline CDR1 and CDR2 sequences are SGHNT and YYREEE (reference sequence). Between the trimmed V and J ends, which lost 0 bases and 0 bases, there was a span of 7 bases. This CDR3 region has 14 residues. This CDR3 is CASSLVADSYEQYF. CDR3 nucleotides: TGTGCCAGCAGCTTGGTAGCGGACTCCTACGAGCAGTACTTC.

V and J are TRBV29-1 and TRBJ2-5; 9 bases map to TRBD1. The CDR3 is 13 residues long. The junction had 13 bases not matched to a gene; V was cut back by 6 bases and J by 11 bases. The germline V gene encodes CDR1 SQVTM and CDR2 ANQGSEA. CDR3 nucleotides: TGCAGCGTCTTAACAGGGGGCGCGGGGGAGCAGTACTTC. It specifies CSVLTGGAGEQYF.

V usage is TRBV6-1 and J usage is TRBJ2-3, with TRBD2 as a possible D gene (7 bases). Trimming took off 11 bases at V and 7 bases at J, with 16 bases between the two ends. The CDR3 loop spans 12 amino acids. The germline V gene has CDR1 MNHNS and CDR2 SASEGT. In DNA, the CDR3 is TGTGCCTCGCGCCGGGGGGCCAATACGCAGTATTTT. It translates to CASRRGANTQYF.

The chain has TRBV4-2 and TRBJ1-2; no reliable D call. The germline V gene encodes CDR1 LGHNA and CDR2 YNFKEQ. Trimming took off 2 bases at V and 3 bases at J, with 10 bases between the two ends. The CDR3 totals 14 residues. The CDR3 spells CASSQTGVDYGYTF. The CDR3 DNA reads TGTGCCAGCAGCCAAACGGGAGTTGACTATGGCTACACCTTC.

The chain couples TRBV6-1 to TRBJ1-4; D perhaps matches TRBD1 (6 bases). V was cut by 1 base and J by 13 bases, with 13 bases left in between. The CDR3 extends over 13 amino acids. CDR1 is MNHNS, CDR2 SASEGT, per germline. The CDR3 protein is CASSEGVLGGLFF. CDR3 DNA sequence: TGTGCCAGCAGTGAAGGAGTGTTAGGGGGACTGTTTTTT.

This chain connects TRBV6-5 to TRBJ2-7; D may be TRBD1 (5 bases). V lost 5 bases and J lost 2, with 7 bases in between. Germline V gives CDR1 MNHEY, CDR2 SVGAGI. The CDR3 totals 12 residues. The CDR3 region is CASSPRAYEQYF. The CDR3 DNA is TGTGCCAGCAGTCCCAGGGCCTACGAGCAGTACTTC.

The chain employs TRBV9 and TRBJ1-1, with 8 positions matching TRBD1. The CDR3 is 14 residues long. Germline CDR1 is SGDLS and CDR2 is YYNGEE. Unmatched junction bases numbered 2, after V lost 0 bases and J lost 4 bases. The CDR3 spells CASSVATGGTEAFF. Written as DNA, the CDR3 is TGTGCCAGCAGCGTAGCTACAGGGGGCACTGAAGCTTTCTTT.

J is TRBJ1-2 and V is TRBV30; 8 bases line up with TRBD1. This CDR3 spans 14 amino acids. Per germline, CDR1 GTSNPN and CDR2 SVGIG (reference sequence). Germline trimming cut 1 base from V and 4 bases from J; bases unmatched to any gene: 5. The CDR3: CAWSADRGGYGYTF. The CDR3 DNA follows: TGTGCCTGGAGTGCAGACAGGGGAGGCTATGGCTACACCTTC.

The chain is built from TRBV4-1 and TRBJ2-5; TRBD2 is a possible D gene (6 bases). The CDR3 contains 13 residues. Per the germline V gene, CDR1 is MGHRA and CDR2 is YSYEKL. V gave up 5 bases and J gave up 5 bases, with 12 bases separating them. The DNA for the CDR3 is TGCGCCAGCAGCTTGACCGGAGGGGAGACCCAGTACTTC. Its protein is CASSLTGGETQYF.

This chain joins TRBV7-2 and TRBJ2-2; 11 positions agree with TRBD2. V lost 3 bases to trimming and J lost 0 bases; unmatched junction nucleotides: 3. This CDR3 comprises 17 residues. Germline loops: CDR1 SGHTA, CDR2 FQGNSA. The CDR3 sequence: CASSLGLADTNTGELFF. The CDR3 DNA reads TGTGCCAGCAGCTTGGGACTAGCGGACACGAACACCGGGGAGCTGTTTTTT.